The subject of this entry is one T cell receptor (beta chain). These data come from a study of PD-1 blockade in classical Hodgkin lymphoma. Clones were sequenced by immunoSEQ multiplex PCR, and TCRdb holds only the in-frame ones, with some missing. The table records roughly 20,000 clones, over 70% of them present only once. The time point denotes: cycle 4 day 1 (C4D1), after 6 weeks of nivolumab. Relapse after autologous stem cell transplantation occurred in every patient, and brentuximab vedotin exposure varied. The origin of this receptor is a human donor with classical Hodgkin lymphoma. The specimen was peripheral blood mononuclear cells (PBMCs), collected before the fourth cycle of nivolumab.

The CDR3: CASSPGILGNEQFF. The CDR3 DNA sequence: TGTGCCAGCTCACCCGGGATTCTAGGGAATGAGCAGTTCTTC. This chain links TRBV18 with TRBJ2-1, with a possible D match to TRBD2 (5 bases). From germline, CDR1 is KGHSH and CDR2 LQKENI. CDR3 length: 14 residues. Trimming shortened V by 3 bases and J by 7 bases, and 13 bases separated the two germline ends.